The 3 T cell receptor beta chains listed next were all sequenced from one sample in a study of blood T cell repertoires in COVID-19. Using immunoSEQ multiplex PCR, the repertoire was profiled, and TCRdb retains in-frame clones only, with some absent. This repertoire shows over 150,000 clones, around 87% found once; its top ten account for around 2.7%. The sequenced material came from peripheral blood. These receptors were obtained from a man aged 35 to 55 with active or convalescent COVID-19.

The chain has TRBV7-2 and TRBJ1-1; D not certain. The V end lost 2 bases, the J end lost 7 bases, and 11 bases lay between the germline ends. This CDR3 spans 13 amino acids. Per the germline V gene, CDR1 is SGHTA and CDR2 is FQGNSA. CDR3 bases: TGTGCCAGCAGCTTAACGCCAGGAGGTGAAGCTTTCTTT. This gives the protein CASSLTPGGEAFF.

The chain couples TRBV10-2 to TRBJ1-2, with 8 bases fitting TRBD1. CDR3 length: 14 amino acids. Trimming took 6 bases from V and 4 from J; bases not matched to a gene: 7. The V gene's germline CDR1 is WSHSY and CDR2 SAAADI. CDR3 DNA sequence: TGCGCCAGCAGGAAGGACAGGGAAGTCTATGGCTACACCTTC. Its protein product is CASRKDREVYGYTF.

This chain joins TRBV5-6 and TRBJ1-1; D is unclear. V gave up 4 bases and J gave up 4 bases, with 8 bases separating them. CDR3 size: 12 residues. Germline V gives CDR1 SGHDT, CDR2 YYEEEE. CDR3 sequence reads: CASSPGGTEAFF. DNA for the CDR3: TGTGCCAGCAGCCCAGGTGGCACTGAAGCTTTCTTT.